These 12 T cell receptor beta chains came from one sample sequenced in a study of vaccination and CD4 T cells after COVID-19 (dated by TCRdb to the early 2020s). To prepare the library, PCR was applied. Sequencing took place on an Illumina iSeq 100. DNA from cultured CD4+ T cells underwent TCR sequencing with the Oncomine TCR Beta short-read assay at the Johns Hopkins FTIC core. TCRdb trimmed public reads at Q25 via fastp, called clones via MiXCR and kept in-frame beta chains. Records with the same CDR3 protein are collapsed into one entry carrying the most frequent genes and DNA. In all, the sample holds thousands of distinct CDR3 sequences, and over 55% of those were seen once. The ten largest clonotypes hold just over 35% of the sample. The treatment or condition label for this specimen denotes: approximately 9-day PBMC culture with coronavirus spike peptide pools or control peptides (ViraFEST assay). CD4+ T cells from unexposed donors were collected before the COVID-19 pandemic (2011-2018).

These receptors lack a known antigen. Material: CD4+ T cells from blood, cultured in vitro. The receptor source for this set is a human donor in good health.

V gene TRBV5-1 combines with J gene TRBJ2-7; 8 positions match TRBD1. This CDR3 contains 15 residues. Losses at the gene ends were 0 bases for V and 2 bases for J; bases not matched to a gene: 4. Germline values: CDR1 SGHRS, CDR2 YFSETQ. The CDR3 reads CASSLGGQGPYEQYF. CDR3 nucleotides: TGCGCCAGCAGCTTGGGAGGACAGGGTCCCTACGAGCAGTACTTC. The variable domain in full, with the rest retrieved from reference TRBV5-1 and TRBJ2-7, is KAGVTQTPRYLIKTRGQQVTLSCSPISGHRSVSWYQQTPGQGLQFLFEYFSETQRNKGNFPGRFSGRQFSNSRSEMNVSTLELGDSALYLCASSLGGQGPYEQYFGPGTRLTVT.

This chain's CDR3 is CASSDSGNTEAFF. In DNA, the CDR3 is TGCGCCAGCAGTGACAGTGGAAACACTGAAGCTTTCTTT. The chain joins TRBV10-1 to TRBJ1-1; D is uncertain. Germline CDR1 reads WNHNN; CDR2 reads SYGVQD (reference sequence). V lost 3 bases and J 2 bases, leaving 7 bases between the germline ends. The CDR3 consists of 13 residues.

This clonotype was observed a few times. This chain joins TRBV20-1 and TRBJ1-2; possibly TRBD1 for D (5 bases). The CDR3 contains 14 residues. From germline, CDR1 is DFQATT and CDR2 SNEGSKA (reference sequence). Trimming stripped 3 bases from V and 0 bases from J, with 11 bases between. In nucleotides, the CDR3 is TGCAGTGCTAGCGAACGACAGTCTAACTATGGCTACACCTTC. Its protein product is CSASERQSNYGYTF.

The V call is TRBV19, the J call TRBJ2-5; the D call may be TRBD1 or TRBD2 (5 bases each). Germline CDR1 reads LNHDA; CDR2 reads SQIVND (reference sequence). The CDR3 sequence is 15 residues long. V shed 5 bases and J shed 3 bases, with 16 bases lying between them. CDR3 nucleotides: TGTGCCAGTAGTCCCCTGGGACGGAACAAAGAGACCCAGTACTTC. This translates into CASSPLGRNKETQYF.

This clonotype was counted a few times. The CDR3 loop is CSARDQGLYQPQHF. CDR3 nucleotides: TGCAGTGCTAGAGATCAGGGGTTGTATCAGCCCCAGCATTTT. The V call is TRBV20-1, the J call TRBJ1-5; D may be TRBD1 (6 bases). Trimming removed 0 bases from V and 5 bases from J, with 11 bases in between. Germline V gene data show CDR1 as DFQATT and CDR2 as SNEGSKA (reference sequence). CDR3 length: 14 residues.

This clonotype occurred once. The chain recombines TRBV20-1 with TRBJ1-5; D uncertain. Germline loops: CDR1 DFQATT, CDR2 SNEGSKA (reference sequence). V was pared by 1 base and J by 4 bases, with 8 bases between. The CDR3 is 13 amino acids. CDR3 region: CSARVEGNQPQHF. The CDR3 region has the DNA TGCAGTGCTAGAGTTGAGGGAAATCAGCCCCAGCATTTT.

This clonotype was picked up a small number of times. This rearrangement joins TRBV7-2 to TRBJ1-5, with D perhaps TRBD1 (5 bases). V dropped 3 bases and J dropped 0 bases, with 12 bases sitting between them. CDR1 and CDR2 (germline): SGHTA, FQGNSA. This CDR3 spans 16 amino acids. Here the CDR3 DNA reads TGTGCCAGCAGCTTTTTTCAGGGAAATAGCAATCAGCCCCAGCATTTT. Protein sequence: CASSFFQGNSNQPQHF.

The chain recombines TRBV29-1 with TRBJ1-1; no clear D gene. Looked up from germline, CDR1 is SQVTM and CDR2 is ANQGSEA. The CDR3 consists of 12 residues. Trimming left V 5 bases short and J 1 base short, with 8 bases between. The CDR3 DNA sequence: TGCAGCGTTCAGTGGCAGAACACTGAAGCTTTCTTT. This codes for CSVQWQNTEAFF.

This sequence joins TRBV10-3 and TRBJ1-1, with 8 nucleotides matching TRBD1. The CDR3 extends over 15 amino acids. Looked up from germline, CDR1 is ENHRY and CDR2 is SYGVKD. Trimming took 7 bases from V and 1 from J; bases not matched to a gene: 8. The CDR3: CAIKETGAENTEAFF. As DNA, the CDR3 is TGTGCCATCAAAGAGACAGGGGCGGAGAACACTGAAGCTTTCTTT.

V is TRBV27 and J is TRBJ1-6; the D is unclear. V was clipped by 1 base and J by 7 bases, with 14 bases between them. CDR3 length: 16 residues. From germline, CDR1 is MNHEY and CDR2 SMNVEV (reference sequence). For the CDR3, the DNA is TGTGCCAGCAGTTTATTACCGGGAGGTCAGAATTCACCCCTCCACTTT. Protein sequence: CASSLLPGGQNSPLHF.

The DNA of the CDR3 is TGTGCCAGTATGGGACAGGAATCTTACGAGCAGTACTTC. It yields the protein CASMGQESYEQYF. This chain joins TRBV19 and TRBJ2-7, with TRBD1 matching over 8 bases. The germline V gene encodes CDR1 LNHDA and CDR2 SQIVND (reference sequence). The J segment lost 4 bases and the V segment lost 7 bases, leaving 6 bases of the junction unmatched. The CDR3 is 13 residues long.

The genes are TRBV6-1 and TRBJ2-1; D remains unclear. The germline V gene encodes CDR1 MNHNS and CDR2 SASEGT. The CDR3 runs to 11 residues. The V end was cut by 5 bases, the J end by 6 bases, with 5 bases between. In DNA form, the CDR3 reads TGTGCCAGCAGTCGACTCAATGAGCAGTTCTTC. As protein: CASSRLNEQFF.